The present T cell receptor beta chain was sequenced within a study of blood T cell repertoires in COVID-19. Study-level background: T cells, B-cell-depleted T cells, or PBMCs supplied cDNA or gDNA.

CDR3 length: 14 amino acids. Per germline, CDR1 SGHVS and CDR2 FNYEAQ. V was pared by 5 bases and J by 7 bases, with 10 bases of the junction left unmatched. Produced via immunoSEQ multiplex PCR; TCRdb's table is partial and in-frame only. The sample comprises 350,000 to 450,000 clones, 75% to 90% of which are singletons, and just over 7% rests with the top ten. The receptor comes from a woman between 55 and 75 years old with COVID-19, enrolled during active disease. Sequencing used peripheral blood. J is TRBJ1-2 and V is TRBV7-6; 7 nucleotides align to TRBD1. Here the CDR3 reads CASSQNDREVGYTF. CDR3 nucleotide sequence: TGTGCCAGCAGCCAAAATGACAGGGAGGTTGGCTACACCTTC.